This T cell receptor beta chain comes out of a study of cytomegalovirus exposure and HLA in healthy donors. Across the whole study: The 120 or so validation repertoires were produced on the same platform as the 500 to 800 repertoires of the first cohort. This was reported in a later analysis. General observations from the study: Subsequent analysis revealed that first-cohort TCR clusters tended to co-occur in the 95 to 150 validation repertoires.

Generated by immunoSEQ multiplex PCR, the TCRdb table keeps only in-frame clones and is missing some. The data contain about 260,000 clones, less than 95% of them singletons. About this clone itself: The target antigen is unknown.

Sequenced: PBMCs. The receptor was isolated from a woman aged 25 to 39 in good health and CMV-seronegative.

The CDR3 region has the DNA TGCGCCAGCAGCCAAGATCTTAACAGGGGGAACACTGAAGCTTTCTTT. It specifies CASSQDLNRGNTEAFF. The J gene is TRBJ1-1, the V gene TRBV4-3; 7 bases match TRBD1. CDR1 is LGHNA and CDR2 is YSLEER in the germline V gene. V gave up 0 bases and J gave up 1 base; unmatched junction bases: 5. The CDR3 extends over 16 amino acids.